The 27 T cell receptor beta chains listed next were all sequenced from one sample in a study of a mutant IDH1 vaccine in newly diagnosed glioma. Described time point: baseline, week 1 (first vaccination visit). Treatment in this sample: pre-vaccination baseline after standard-of-care therapy. Clones were read by immunoSEQ multiplex PCR, and TCRdb kept only the in-frame ones, dropping some. The table shows some 90,000 clones, with 82% occurring only once. The sequences come from PBMCs, collected from a glioma patient treated with radiotherapy, temozolomide or both. The receptors originated from a man between 40 and 49 years old with glioma. Some clones in this sample may be carry-over from other donors' samples.

The chain is built from TRBV6-6 and TRBJ1-3; D possibly corresponds to TRBD1 (5 bases). Germline V gene data show CDR1 as MNHNY and CDR2 as SVGAGI (reference sequence). The germline V and J ends were trimmed by 3 bases and 1 base, with 13 bases remaining between them. CDR3 length: 16 amino acids. As DNA, the CDR3 is TGTGCCAGCAGTTATCAGCGGGGGACGTCTGGAAACACCATATATTTT. It is translated as CASSYQRGTSGNTIYF.

This chain uses TRBV30 with TRBJ1-1; D unclear. Trimming left V 2 bases short and J 1 base short, with 11 bases between. CDR1 and CDR2 (germline): GTSNPN, SVGIG (reference sequence). The CDR3 consists of 14 residues. The CDR3 DNA reads TGTGCCTGGAGTAGCGCCGTCACGAACACTGAAGCTTTCTTT. Protein sequence: CAWSSAVTNTEAFF.

The gene calls are TRBV5-6 and TRBJ1-2; D is unclear. CDR1 SGHDT and CDR2 YYEEEE come from the germline V gene. The CDR3 is 14 amino acids. With 0 bases removed from V and 6 bases from J, the gap between germline ends came to 12 bases. The CDR3 loop is CASSLAQELDGYTF. The CDR3 coding sequence is TGTGCCAGCAGCTTGGCTCAGGAACTTGATGGCTACACCTTC.

The rearrangement links TRBV19 to TRBJ1-5, with D perhaps matching TRBD1 (5 bases). Trimming pared 6 bases from V and 0 bases from J, leaving 12 bases between. Germline CDR1 and CDR2: LNHDA and SQIVND (reference sequence). This CDR3 spans 15 amino acids. The CDR3, as DNA: TGTGCCAGTAGGACGACAGCCCATAGCAATCAGCCCCAGCATTTT. It specifies CASRTTAHSNQPQHF.

This rearrangement joins TRBV29-1 to TRBJ1-6, with 11 bases matching TRBD1. The CDR3 is 15 amino acids. Per germline, CDR1 SQVTM and CDR2 ANQGSEA. Trimming removed 6 bases from V and 5 bases from J; junction bases left unmatched: 6. The CDR3 here is CSVKDRGRNNSPLHF. CDR3 nucleotide sequence: TGCAGCGTGAAGGACAGGGGGCGGAATAATTCACCCCTCCACTTT.

The chain links TRBV29-1 to TRBJ2-7; D gene unclear. Trimming cost V 4 bases and J 6 bases, with 28 bases left between them. Germline V gene sequence: CDR1 SQVTM, CDR2 ANQGSEA. The CDR3 runs 17 residues. The CDR3 bases are TGCAGCGTTGCGGATCGGAGTCTCTCCGTCCTCCTACGCGAGCAGTACTTC. Residues: CSVADRSLSVLLREQYF.

CDR3 residues: CASSRQGYGQETQYF. The CDR3 DNA sequence: TGTGCCAGCAGCCGACAGGGATACGGGCAAGAGACCCAGTACTTC. This chain uses TRBV14 with TRBJ2-5; 7 nucleotides align to TRBD1. The length of the CDR3 is 15 residues. Per germline, CDR1 SGHDN and CDR2 FVKESK. Trimming cost V 4 bases and J 2 bases; bases outside gene matches: 7.

DNA for the CDR3: TGTGCCAGCTCACCTCTTCAGGCGGCAGGGAGCCCCAATGAGCAGTTCTTC. Translating gives CASSPLQAAGSPNEQFF. V is TRBV18 and J is TRBJ2-1; D may match TRBD1 or TRBD2 (5 bases each). Germline CDR1 and CDR2: KGHSH and LQKENI. This CDR3 is 17 amino acids long. Trimming cost V 3 bases and J 6 bases, with 21 bases left between them.

The V call is TRBV5-4, the J call TRBJ1-1; no clear D gene. Between the trimmed V and J ends, which lost 5 bases and 11 bases, there was a span of 31 bases. Per germline, CDR1 SGHNT and CDR2 YYREEE (reference sequence). The CDR3 spans 17 residues. The CDR3 spells CASRLRAGPIRPRPAFF. CDR3 bases: TGTGCCAGCAGGCTTCGCGCTGGGCCGATACGTCCTCGGCCGGCTTTCTTT.

This clone was observed a handful of times. The rearrangement uses TRBV27 and TRBJ2-6, with no clear D. Trimming removed 8 bases at V and 0 bases at J, with 8 bases between. Germline V gene sequence: CDR1 MNHEY, CDR2 SMNVEV (reference sequence). This CDR3 region has 14 residues. CDR3 sequence reads: CASGPSSGANVLTF. CDR3 coding DNA: TGTGCCAGCGGCCCAAGCTCTGGGGCCAACGTCCTGACTTTC.

The chain combines TRBV5-1 with TRBJ1-4, with 8 bases identical to TRBD1. This CDR3 comprises 15 residues. The V gene's germline CDR1 is SGHRS and CDR2 YFSETQ. V shed 2 bases and J 7 bases; nucleotides not matched to a gene: 7. This CDR3 is CASSFGDRGGEKLFF. In DNA form, the CDR3 reads TGCGCCAGCAGCTTCGGCGACAGGGGTGGTGAAAAACTGTTTTTT.

This clone appeared once. The rearrangement joins TRBV19 to TRBJ1-1; D possibly corresponds to TRBD1 (5 bases). Per germline, CDR1 LNHDA and CDR2 SQIVND (reference sequence). The ends were cut back, 0 bases at V and 7 bases at J, with 9 bases in the middle. There are 13 residues in the CDR3. The CDR3 DNA is TGTGCCAGTAGTATAGAAAGGGGACTTGAAGCTTTCTTT. This translates into CASSIERGLEAFF. Supplemented by reference TRBV19 and TRBJ1-1, the full variable domain reads DGGITQSPKYLFRKEGQNVTLSCEQNLNHDAMYWYRQDPGQGLRLIYYSQIVNDFQKGDIAEGYSVSREKKESFPLTVTSAQKNPTAFYLCASSIERGLEAFFGQGTRLTVV.

Written as DNA, the CDR3 is TGCAGCGTTGCCAGCGGGAACTACGAGCAGTACTTC. Amino acids: CSVASGNYEQYF. The rearrangement links TRBV29-1 to TRBJ2-7; TRBD2 agrees at 7 bases. The CDR3 is 12 residues long. Germline values: CDR1 SQVTM, CDR2 ANQGSEA. The V segment lost 4 bases and the J segment 3 bases; nucleotides outside the gene matches: 3.

With respect to this clone: At one boundary the junction diverges from the germline segment, which might be a read error. This chain uses TRBV10-3 with TRBJ1-1, with no clear D. The germline V gene has CDR1 ENHRY and CDR2 SYGVKD. This CDR3 contains 12 residues. CDR3 loop: CAIREWGSEAFF. CDR3 nucleotides: TGTGCCATCAGGGAGTGGGGAAGTGAAGCTTTCTTT.

V and J are TRBV10-3 and TRBJ1-1; D perhaps matches TRBD1 (6 bases). V was cut by 4 bases and J by 3 bases, with 12 bases left in between. There are 14 residues in the CDR3. CDR1 and CDR2 from the germline V gene are ENHRY and SYGVKD. The CDR3 here is CAISGDIGDTEAFF. The CDR3 nucleotides are TGTGCCATCAGTGGGGACATCGGAGACACTGAAGCTTTCTTT.

V and J are TRBV19 and TRBJ2-1, with D perhaps matching TRBD2 (5 bases). Deletions cut 2 bases from V and 4 bases from J, with 9 bases between. This CDR3 region has 14 residues. Germline V gives CDR1 LNHDA, CDR2 SQIVND (reference sequence). The CDR3 here is CASSILAVYNEQFF. As DNA, the CDR3 is TGTGCCAGTAGTATACTAGCAGTTTACAATGAGCAGTTCTTC. Variable domain in full (rest from reference TRBV19 and TRBJ2-1): DGGITQSPKYLFRKEGQNVTLSCEQNLNHDAMYWYRQDPGQGLRLIYYSQIVNDFQKGDIAEGYSVSREKKESFPLTVTSAQKNPTAFYLCASSILAVYNEQFFGPGTRLTVL.

CDR3 sequence reads: CASSWGQVESPLHF. The CDR3 region has the DNA TGCGCCAGCAGCTGGGGACAGGTTGAATCACCCCTCCACTTT. J is TRBJ1-6 and V is TRBV5-1; TRBD1 matches 8 bases. The ends lost 3 bases at V and 10 bases at J; junction bases unmatched: 6. Germline lookup yields CDR1 SGHRS and CDR2 YFSETQ. The length of the CDR3 is 14 residues.

J is TRBJ1-3 and V is TRBV19; perhaps TRBD1 as D (5 bases). This CDR3 contains 14 residues. Looked up from germline, CDR1 is LNHDA and CDR2 is SQIVND (reference sequence). V was shortened by 2 bases and J by 4 bases, with 9 bases between the two germline ends. CDR3 loop: CASSIQDMGNTIYF. The CDR3 coding sequence is TGTGCCAGTAGTATACAGGACATGGGAAACACCATATATTTT.

The chain joins TRBV4-2 to TRBJ2-7; weak D call: TRBD1 (5 bases). The V end lost 0 bases, the J end lost 1 base, and 13 bases lay between the germline ends. This CDR3 spans 16 amino acids. The germline gives CDR1 LGHNA, CDR2 YNFKEQ. The CDR3 sequence: CASSQEQGTLSYEQYF. CDR3 bases: TGTGCCAGCAGCCAAGAGCAGGGCACACTGTCCTACGAGCAGTACTTC.

The chain joins TRBV19 to TRBJ2-2, with D unclear. The CDR3 runs to 14 residues. CDR1 LNHDA and CDR2 SQIVND come from the germline V gene (reference sequence). V dropped 5 bases and J dropped 4 bases, with 11 bases sitting between them. The CDR3 DNA reads TGTGCCAGTAGTGCCGGGCCCGTCACCGGGGAGCTGTTTTTT. It codes for CASSAGPVTGELFF.

The CDR3 region is CASSFPNGFEQFF. Written as DNA, the CDR3 is TGTGCCAGCAGCTTCCCCAACGGGTTTGAGCAGTTCTTC. The chain uses TRBV13 and TRBJ2-1; D is undetermined. The ends were cut back, 3 bases at V and 9 bases at J, with 12 bases in the middle. The V gene's germline CDR1 is PRHDT and CDR2 FYEKMQ (reference sequence). The CDR3 length is 13 residues.

This clone was recorded a few times. This chain links TRBV5-1 with TRBJ1-1; unclear D gene. CDR1 is SGHRS and CDR2 is YFSETQ in the germline V gene. V lost 1 base, J lost 0 bases, and 13 bases lay in between. This CDR3 spans 16 amino acids. This CDR3 is CASSLRIPIMNTEAFF. Written as DNA, the CDR3 is TGCGCCAGCAGCTTGAGGATACCGATCATGAACACTGAAGCTTTCTTT.

The V call is TRBV2, the J call TRBJ2-5; TRBD2 matches at 10 bases. V gave up 8 bases and J gave up 4 bases; unmatched junction bases: 7. CDR1 is SNHLY, CDR2 FYNNEI, per germline. The CDR3 has 14 residues. CDR3 sequence (DNA): TGTGCCAGCTGGAGCGGGGGGGCCGGAGAGACCCAGTACTTC. Amino acids: CASWSGGAGETQYF.

This chain uses TRBV5-8 with TRBJ1-6; the D is unclear. The CDR3 contains 16 residues. Deletions cut 1 base from V and 0 bases from J, with 8 bases between. Germline assignment: CDR1 SGHTS and CDR2 YDEGEE. The CDR3 DNA follows: TGTGCCAGCAGCTTGATGCAGAGCTCCTATAATTCACCCCTCCACTTT. This sequence encodes CASSLMQSSYNSPLHF.

The rearrangement links TRBV7-3 to TRBJ2-5; 7 nucleotides align to TRBD1. This CDR3 spans 14 amino acids. V shed 5 bases, J shed 4 bases, and the junction held 7 bases outside the gene matches. CDR1 and CDR2 (germline): SGHTA, FQGTGA. CDR3 sequence: CASSTGQWAETQYF. The CDR3 coding sequence is TGTGCCAGCAGCACGGGACAGTGGGCAGAGACCCAGTACTTC.

The chain recombines TRBV14 with TRBJ1-4, with D unclear. V lost 4 bases and J lost 1, with 4 bases in between. Germline-derived CDR1 and CDR2 are SGHDN and FVKESK. The length of the CDR3 is 13 residues. The DNA for the CDR3 is TGTGCCAGCAGCCGTAGAACTAATGAAAAACTGTTTTTT. Its protein product is CASSRRTNEKLFF.

The DNA for the CDR3 is TGTGCCAGCAGCCCGGACAGGGGATTTGACGAGCAGTACTTC. Its translation is CASSPDRGFDEQYF. The V gene is TRBV4-2, the J gene TRBJ2-7; TRBD1 agrees at 9 bases. CDR3 size: 14 residues. The germline V gene has CDR1 LGHNA and CDR2 YNFKEQ. Trimming took 4 bases from V and 5 from J; bases not matched to a gene: 6.